The 30 T cell receptor beta chains in this list originate from one sample, sequenced in a study of cytomegalovirus exposure and HLA in healthy donors. The PCR had 60 Vbeta and 13 Jbeta primers. Sequencing used immunoSEQ multiplex PCR; TCRdb keeps in-frame clones, though not all of them. This table holds about 110,000 clones, approximately 73% found once. Sequenced input: PBMCs. The receptors stem from a man in his forties or fifties in good health and CMV-seronegative.

The chain couples TRBV7-9 to TRBJ1-3; 9 bases match TRBD1. The CDR3 sequence is 19 residues long. The V and J ends lost 5 bases and 0 bases, in that order; junction bases with no gene match: 14. The germline V gene encodes CDR1 SEHNR and CDR2 FQNEAQ (reference sequence). The CDR3 coding sequence is TGTGCCAGCAGCGGAGATGGGGAACAGGGGGCCACCTCTGGAAACACCATATATTTT. As protein: CASSGDGEQGATSGNTIYF.

V gene TRBV9 combines with J gene TRBJ2-3; the D gene is possibly TRBD2 (6 bases). Trimming pared 4 bases from V and 4 bases from J, leaving 19 bases between. CDR1 is SGDLS, CDR2 YYNGEE, per germline. The CDR3 runs to 16 residues. The CDR3 region has the DNA TGTGCCAGCAGCTCACGTGCTTCCATAGCGGCAGATACGCAGTATTTT. Its translation is CASSSRASIAADTQYF.

The chain carries TRBV29-1 and TRBJ2-7; 7 bases are shared with TRBD1. Germline CDR1 is SQVTM and CDR2 is ANQGSEA. V lost 4 bases, J lost 2 bases, and 5 bases stayed unmatched. The CDR3 is 13 amino acids. Here the CDR3 reads CSVADRDAYEQYF. CDR3 coding DNA: TGCAGCGTTGCAGACAGGGATGCCTACGAGCAGTACTTC.

This clone was seen only once. The rearrangement links TRBV5-1 to TRBJ1-5; 9 bases are a match to TRBD1. The germline V gene encodes CDR1 SGHRS and CDR2 YFSETQ. V was clipped by 3 bases and J by 2 bases; unmatched bases: 6. The length of the CDR3 is 16 residues. The CDR3 loop reads CASSYTGGAGNQPQHF. The CDR3 region has the DNA TGCGCCAGCAGCTATACAGGGGGCGCGGGCAATCAGCCCCAGCATTTT.

The rearrangement uses TRBV6-1 and TRBJ1-5, with D perhaps TRBD1 (6 bases). The germline CDR1 and CDR2 sequences are MNHNS and SASEGT. V shed 1 base and J shed 0 bases, with 16 bases lying between them. This CDR3 region has 18 residues. CDR3 bases: TGTGCCAGCAGTGAAGACCCCGGGGGGGCATATAGCAATCAGCCCCAGCATTTT. Translating gives CASSEDPGGAYSNQPQHF.

This chain uses TRBV7-2 with TRBJ1-6, with 7 bases aligning to TRBD1. Unmatched junction bases numbered 10, after V lost 5 bases and J lost 6 bases. The CDR3 consists of 16 residues. In germline, CDR1 is SGHTA, CDR2 FQGNSA. The CDR3 region is CASSRDRQISNSPLHF. CDR3 bases: TGTGCCAGCAGCCGGGACAGACAAATAAGTAATTCACCCCTCCACTTT.

The rearrangement joins TRBV7-3 to TRBJ2-3; TRBD2 matches at 8 bases. Trimming cost V 1 base and J 1 base; bases outside gene matches: 10. The germline V gene has CDR1 SGHTA and CDR2 FQGTGA. The CDR3 consists of 18 residues. The CDR3 bases are TGTGCCAGCAGCTTAAAGCTTGCGGGGGGCTCGGGCACAGATACGCAGTATTTT. It translates to CASSLKLAGGSGTDTQYF.

The rearrangement uses TRBV7-2 and TRBJ2-7, with 11 positions matching TRBD1. After removal of 5 bases from V and 6 bases from J, the junction contained 9 bases not matched to a gene. Germline CDR1 and CDR2: SGHTA and FQGNSA. CDR3 length: 15 residues. The CDR3 sequence: CASSPEGQGAGEQYF. In DNA, the CDR3 is TGTGCCAGCAGCCCGGAAGGACAGGGGGCCGGCGAGCAGTACTTC.

This clone was observed a handful of times. V gene TRBV5-6 combines with J gene TRBJ1-2; tentative D call: TRBD1 (6 bases). Germline-derived CDR1 and CDR2 are SGHDT and YYEEEE. The CDR3 loop spans 15 amino acids. Trimming pared 6 bases from V and 4 bases from J, leaving 19 bases between. Here the CDR3 reads CASIMGGQGGYGYTF. The CDR3, as DNA: TGTGCCAGCATCATGGGGGGGCAAGGCGGCTATGGCTACACCTTC.

The chain joins TRBV29-1 to TRBJ2-2, with 7 bases lining up with TRBD1. The germline CDR1 and CDR2 sequences are SQVTM and ANQGSEA. The CDR3 has 14 residues. V gave up 7 bases and J gave up 0 bases; unmatched junction bases: 5. DNA of the CDR3: TGCAGCGGAAGCAGGGGGACGAACACCGGGGAGCTGTTTTTT. It yields the protein CSGSRGTNTGELFF.

The rearrangement joins TRBV6-5 to TRBJ1-1; tentative D call: TRBD1 (5 bases). V lost 2 bases and J 1 base, leaving 5 bases between the germline ends. The CDR3 length is 13 residues. Per the germline V gene, CDR1 is MNHEY and CDR2 is SVGAGI. The CDR3 reads CASSYGQNTEAFF. The CDR3, as DNA: TGTGCCAGCAGTTACGGACAGAACACTGAAGCTTTCTTT.

V usage is TRBV7-3 and J usage is TRBJ2-7; TRBD2 agrees at 9 bases. The V gene's germline CDR1 is SGHTA and CDR2 FQGTGA. Trimming cost V 6 bases and J 5 bases; bases outside gene matches: 8. The CDR3 length is 14 residues. CDR3 amino acids: CASSLRGGMNEQYF. In DNA form, the CDR3 reads TGTGCCAGCAGTTTGCGGGGGGGAATGAACGAGCAGTACTTC.

CDR3 in amino acids: CASSPGVGGERETQYF. The CDR3 nucleotides read TGTGCCAGCTCACCAGGGGTTGGTGGGGAGAGAGAGACCCAGTACTTC. The chain joins TRBV18 to TRBJ2-5; weak D call: TRBD2 (5 bases). V dropped 2 bases and J dropped 4 bases, with 17 bases sitting between them. This CDR3 has 16 amino acids. Germline V gives CDR1 KGHSH, CDR2 LQKENI.

The genes are TRBV5-8 and TRBJ1-1, with a weak D call TRBD1 (6 bases). Between the trimmed V and J ends, which lost 1 base and 5 bases, there was a span of 12 bases. The CDR3 length is 14 residues. Germline CDR1 is SGHTS and CDR2 is YDEGEE. In DNA form, the CDR3 reads TGTGCCAGCAGCTTGACAGGGCGATTTACTGAAGCTTTCTTT. It codes for CASSLTGRFTEAFF.

The chain uses TRBV5-6 and TRBJ1-2; D not resolved. V dropped 4 bases and J dropped 5 bases, with 12 bases sitting between them. The CDR3 covers 13 residues. Germline CDR1 and CDR2: SGHDT and YYEEEE. CDR3 in amino acids: CASSGEGLYGYTF. DNA of the CDR3: TGTGCCAGCAGCGGCGAGGGCTTGTATGGCTACACCTTC.

This clone was found a few times. The rearrangement joins TRBV9 to TRBJ2-7, with D maybe TRBD2 (5 bases). Germline loops: CDR1 SGDLS, CDR2 YYNGEE. The CDR3 covers 13 residues. The V and J ends lost 0 bases and 3 bases respectively, with 7 bases between them. The CDR3 here is CASSVGEYYEQYF. CDR3 DNA sequence: TGTGCCAGCAGCGTAGGGGAGTACTACGAGCAGTACTTC.

The V gene is TRBV6-6, the J gene TRBJ1-1, with no clear D. The CDR3 is 13 residues long. With 5 bases removed from V and 1 base from J, the gap between germline ends came to 8 bases. CDR1 is MNHNY and CDR2 is SVGAGI in the germline V gene (reference sequence). The CDR3 is CASSLNKNTEAFF. The CDR3 DNA sequence: TGTGCCAGCAGTCTAAATAAGAACACTGAAGCTTTCTTT.

This clone was counted between two and nine times. The gene calls are TRBV7-2 and TRBJ2-5; 10 positions match TRBD2. J gave up 5 bases and V 3 bases, and 6 bases lay outside the gene matches. CDR1 SGHTA and CDR2 FQGNSA come from the germline V gene. This CDR3 spans 15 amino acids. CDR3 protein: CASSFPSGGRETQYF. The CDR3 region has the DNA TGTGCCAGCAGCTTCCCTAGCGGGGGAAGGGAGACCCAGTACTTC.

V is TRBV6-5 and J is TRBJ1-4; no firm D call. Per the germline V gene, CDR1 is MNHEY and CDR2 is SVGAGI. The CDR3 is 12 residues long. V was shortened by 10 bases and J by 5 bases, with 11 bases between the two germline ends. CDR3 amino acids: CATREGNEKLFF. The CDR3 DNA reads as TGTGCCACCCGGGAGGGCAATGAAAAACTGTTTTTT.

Only a few counts were recorded for this clone. The chain combines TRBV7-6 with TRBJ2-5; the D gene is possibly TRBD1 (5 bases). CDR3 size: 14 residues. With 0 bases removed from V and 1 base from J, the gap between germline ends came to 6 bases. Looked up from germline, CDR1 is SGHVS and CDR2 is FNYEAQ. The DNA for the CDR3 is TGTGCCAGCAGCTTAGCAGGGGCCCAAGAGACCCAGTACTTC. Its protein product is CASSLAGAQETQYF. Full variable domain (remainder filled in from reference TRBV7-6 and TRBJ2-5): GAGVSQSPRYKVTKRGQDVALRCDPISGHVSLYWYRQALGQGPEFLTYFNYEAQQDKSGLPNDRFSAERPEGSISTLTIQRTEQRDSAMYRCASSLAGAQETQYFGPGTRLLVL.

The chain couples TRBV6-1 to TRBJ1-5, with D perhaps matching TRBD1 (6 bases). The CDR3 length is 14 residues. Germline V gives CDR1 MNHNS, CDR2 SASEGT. Trimming took off 6 bases at V and 6 bases at J, with 15 bases between the two ends. The CDR3 DNA reads TGTGCCAGCAGAAACAGGGAGGGAGGTCAGCCCCAGCATTTT. It codes for CASRNREGGQPQHF.

The chain combines TRBV2 with TRBJ2-1, with 9 bases aligning to TRBD1. The CDR3 spans 14 residues. The germline V gene encodes CDR1 SNHLY and CDR2 FYNNEI. The junction had 2 bases not matched to a gene; V was cut back by 1 base and J by 7 bases. The CDR3 nucleotides read TGTGCCAGCAGTGAAGGGACAGGGGAGAATGAGCAGTTCTTC. Protein sequence: CASSEGTGENEQFF.

The rearrangement uses TRBV5-5 and TRBJ1-1; 7 bases fit TRBD1. J was trimmed by 6 bases and V by 4 bases; bases with no gene match: 6. CDR1 is SGHKS, CDR2 YYEKEE, per germline (reference sequence). This CDR3 region has 13 residues. CDR3: CASSPRDSSEAFF. The CDR3 region has the DNA TGTGCCAGCAGCCCACGGGACAGTTCTGAAGCTTTCTTT.

The J gene is TRBJ2-5, the V gene TRBV20-1, with 8 bases identical to TRBD2. Losses at the gene ends were 0 bases for V and 12 bases for J; bases not matched to a gene: 3. Germline-derived CDR1 and CDR2 are DFQATT and SNEGSKA (reference sequence). This CDR3 comprises 11 residues. The CDR3 DNA reads TGCAGTGCTAGAGATCTGGGACTAGAGTACTTC. It is translated as CSARDLGLEYF.

The CDR3: CASRSVGGTGRRMNTEAFF. The CDR3 nucleotides read TGTGCCAGCAGGTCTGTCGGCGGGACAGGGAGAAGGATGAACACTGAAGCTTTCTTT. The J gene is TRBJ1-1, the V gene TRBV7-2; TRBD1 matches at 9 bases. Germline lookup yields CDR1 SGHTA and CDR2 FQGNSA. Losses at the gene ends were 6 bases for V and 0 bases for J; bases not matched to a gene: 17. The CDR3 length is 19 residues.

The CDR3 nucleotides read TGTGCCAGTAGAACGACTAGCGGGGGCACAGATACGCAGTATTTT. Translating gives CASRTTSGGTDTQYF. The rearrangement uses TRBV19 and TRBJ2-3; 11 bases fit TRBD2. V dropped 6 bases and J dropped 1; count of bases not matched to a gene: 3. The germline CDR1 and CDR2 sequences are LNHDA and SQIVND (reference sequence). The CDR3 spans 15 residues. The full variable domain, with the rest looked up from reference TRBV19 and TRBJ2-3, is DGGITQSPKYLFRKEGQNVTLSCEQNLNHDAMYWYRQDPGQGLRLIYYSQIVNDFQKGDIAEGYSVSREKKESFPLTVTSAQKNPTAFYLCASRTTSGGTDTQYFGPGTRLTVL.

This clone turned up a few times. This sequence joins TRBV27 and TRBJ1-2; D perhaps matches TRBD1 (5 bases). Germline V lookup: CDR1 MNHEY, CDR2 SMNVEV (reference sequence). The CDR3 contains 15 residues. The V end lost 5 bases, the J end lost 8 bases, and 21 bases lay between the germline ends. The CDR3 sequence: CASSPPGEGRKGYTF. The CDR3 DNA follows: TGTGCCAGCAGTCCCCCCGGGGAGGGACGGAAAGGCTACACCTTC.

This clone was detected only a few times. The CDR3 sequence: CASRLPLGRGVDEQYF. DNA of the CDR3: TGTGCCAGCAGACTCCCCTTGGGCAGGGGCGTGGACGAGCAGTACTTC. The chain combines TRBV5-6 with TRBJ2-7; the D gene is possibly TRBD1 (6 bases). Trimming removed 5 bases at V and 5 bases at J, with 23 bases between. This CDR3 region has 16 residues. Looked up from germline, CDR1 is SGHDT and CDR2 is YYEEEE. The full variable domain, completed using reference TRBV5-6 and TRBJ2-7, is DAGVTQSPTHLIKTRGQQVTLRCSPKSGHDTVSWYQQALGQGPQFIFQYYEEEERQRGNFPDRFSGHQFPNYSSELNVNALLLGDSALYLCASRLPLGRGVDEQYFGPGTRLTVT.

V gene TRBV29-1 combines with J gene TRBJ1-2; tentative D call: TRBD1 (6 bases). The germline V and J ends were trimmed by 6 bases and 7 bases, with 12 bases remaining between them. The CDR3 sequence is 11 residues long. The germline V gene encodes CDR1 SQVTM and CDR2 ANQGSEA. The CDR3, as DNA: TGCAGCGTGGGAACAGGGAGTGGCTACACCTTC. This encodes CSVGTGSGYTF. The full variable domain, rest sourced from reference TRBV29-1 and TRBJ1-2, is SAVISQKPSRDICQRGTSLTIQCQVDSQVTMMFWYRQQPGQSLTLIATANQGSEATYESGFVIDKFPISRPNLTFSTLTVSNMSPEDSSIYLCSVGTGSGYTFGSGTRLTVV.

V and J are TRBV11-3 and TRBJ1-1, with D possibly TRBD1 on 6 matching bases. In germline, CDR1 is SGHNT, CDR2 YENEEA. V was cut by 4 bases and J by 4 bases, with 13 bases left in between. This CDR3 comprises 14 residues. This CDR3 is CASSSGGASTEAFF. DNA of the CDR3: TGTGCCAGCAGCTCGGGGGGGGCGAGCACTGAAGCTTTCTTT.